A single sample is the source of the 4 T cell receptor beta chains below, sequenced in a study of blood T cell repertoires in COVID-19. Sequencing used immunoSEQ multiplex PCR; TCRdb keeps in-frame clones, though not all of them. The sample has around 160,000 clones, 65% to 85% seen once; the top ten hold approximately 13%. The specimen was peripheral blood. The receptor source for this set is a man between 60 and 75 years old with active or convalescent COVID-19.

The CDR3, as DNA: TGTGCCAGCAGCTTGTACCCGGGTTCGAACACCGGGGAGCTGTTTTTT. It translates to CASSLYPGSNTGELFF. V gene TRBV5-5 combines with J gene TRBJ2-2; D call uncertain. Trimming took off 1 base at V and 0 bases at J, with 10 bases between the two ends. The CDR3 is made up of 16 amino acids. CDR1 and CDR2 from the germline V gene are SGHKS and YYEKEE (reference sequence).

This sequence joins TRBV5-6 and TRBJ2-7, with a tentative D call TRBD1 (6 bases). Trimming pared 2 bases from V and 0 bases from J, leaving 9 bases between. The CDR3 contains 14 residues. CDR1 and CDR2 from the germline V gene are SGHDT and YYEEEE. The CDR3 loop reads CASSLGGDSYEQYF. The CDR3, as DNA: TGTGCCAGCAGCTTAGGGGGAGACTCCTACGAGCAGTACTTC.

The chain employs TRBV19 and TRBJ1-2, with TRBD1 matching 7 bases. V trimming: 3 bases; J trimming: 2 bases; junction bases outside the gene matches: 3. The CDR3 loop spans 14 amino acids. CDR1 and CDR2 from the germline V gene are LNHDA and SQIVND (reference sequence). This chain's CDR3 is CASSITGANYGYTF. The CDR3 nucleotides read TGTGCCAGTAGTATTACAGGGGCGAACTATGGCTACACCTTC.

In nucleotides, the CDR3 is TGCGCCAGCAGCTCCGTCGGGAAGAACTATGGCTACACCTTC. It codes for CASSSVGKNYGYTF. The chain combines TRBV4-1 with TRBJ1-2; D remains ambiguous. Per germline, CDR1 MGHRA and CDR2 YSYEKL. The CDR3 has 14 amino acids. The V gene lost 5 bases and the J gene lost 2 bases, with 12 bases spanning the gap.